The 32 T cell receptor beta chains in this list originate from one sample, sequenced in a study of CD8+CD57+ T cells in acquired aplastic anemia. Patients who underwent sequencing had shown CD8+CD57+ cell expansion by flow cytometry. Genomic DNA templated the TCR beta VDJ and CDR3 profiling. From the reads, TCRdb called clonotypes with MiXCR, one entry per CDR3 protein. In the table there are about 250,000 distinct CDR3 sequences, roughly half of which are singletons. The sample was sorted CD4+, CD8+, or CD8+CD57+ T cells (not recorded which) from PBMCs. These receptors were taken from a human donor with aplastic anemia.

This sequence joins TRBV7-7 and TRBJ2-3, with 12 bases fitting TRBD2. Germline V gene sequence: CDR1 SSHAT, CDR2 FNYEAQ (reference sequence). With 2 bases clipped from V and 9 bases from J, the junction kept 3 bases outside the gene matches. This CDR3 region has 14 residues. DNA of the CDR3: TGTGCCAGCAGCTTAAACCTAGCGGGGGGGACGCAGTATTTT. Protein sequence: CASSLNLAGGTQYF.

The sample holds many counts of this clonotype. V and J are TRBV7-3 and TRBJ2-1, with 7 bases that match TRBD2. The CDR3 loop spans 14 amino acids. CDR1 and CDR2 (germline): SGHTA, FQGTGA. V shed 0 bases, J shed 7 bases, and the junction held 3 bases outside the gene matches. CDR3 nucleotides: TGTGCCAGCAGCTTAACGGGGGGGGGAAATGAGCAGTTCTTC. Translation: CASSLTGGGNEQFF.

The chain is built from TRBV7-2 and TRBJ1-6; 8 bases line up with TRBD1. With 1 base clipped from V and 7 bases from J, the junction kept 6 bases outside the gene matches. Germline V gene data show CDR1 as SGHTA and CDR2 as FQGNSA. This CDR3 is built from 16 residues. The CDR3 sequence is CASSLDWTGTNSPLHF. CDR3 coding DNA: TGTGCCAGCAGCTTAGATTGGACAGGGACCAATTCACCCCTCCACTTT.

The gene calls are TRBV20-1 and TRBJ2-5, with D unresolved. Germline CDR1 and CDR2: DFQATT and SNEGSKA (reference sequence). Trimming left V 6 bases short and J 1 base short, with 15 bases between. The CDR3 contains 14 residues. This CDR3 reads CSAPLARTQETQYF. For the CDR3, the DNA is TGCAGTGCCCCTCTTGCTCGCACCCAAGAGACCCAGTACTTC.

V is TRBV29-1 and J is TRBJ2-1; the match to TRBD2 covers 14 bases. CDR1 and CDR2 (germline): SQVTM, ANQGSEA. The CDR3 runs to 17 residues. V lost 2 bases, J lost 4 bases, and 7 bases stayed unmatched. The CDR3 is CSVEPGLAGAVYNEQFF. Written as DNA, the CDR3 is TGCAGCGTTGAACCGGGACTAGCGGGAGCGGTATACAATGAGCAGTTCTTC.

The gene calls are TRBV7-9 and TRBJ1-2, with D possibly being TRBD1 (6 bases). V lost 2 bases, J lost 4 bases, and 11 bases lay in between. The CDR3 sequence is 14 residues long. CDR1 is SEHNR and CDR2 is FQNEAQ in the germline V gene (reference sequence). The CDR3 sequence is CASSLPGAFYGYTF. The CDR3 nucleotides are TGTGCCAGCAGCTTACCGGGGGCTTTCTATGGCTACACCTTC.

This clonotype has a count of ten or more. The chain links TRBV6-5 to TRBJ2-3; D uncertain. CDR1 MNHEY and CDR2 SVGAGI come from the germline V gene. This CDR3 is 15 amino acids long. V was pared by 0 bases and J by 6 bases, with 13 bases between. The DNA for the CDR3 is TGTGCCAGCAGTTACTCAATTTCAGGAGCCGATACGCAGTATTTT. As protein: CASSYSISGADTQYF.

V is TRBV28 and J is TRBJ2-2; D possibly corresponds to TRBD2 (7 bases). The V end was cut by 6 bases, the J end by 7 bases, with 21 bases between. This CDR3 is built from 16 residues. Germline assignment: CDR1 MDHEN and CDR2 SYDVKM. CDR3 loop: CASSLGWGGLNGELFF. The CDR3 region has the DNA TGTGCCAGCAGCTTGGGCTGGGGGGGGCTGAACGGGGAGCTGTTTTTT.

Turning to this clonotype: One end of the junction is discordant with germline, which a read error may explain. This chain uses TRBV4-1 with TRBJ2-1; the match to TRBD1 covers 9 bases. This CDR3 is built from 15 residues. Germline CDR1 reads MGHRA; CDR2 reads YSYEKL. The CDR3, as DNA: TGCGCCAGCAGCCAAGTGGGACAGGGCTACAATGGGCAGTTCTTC. Residues: CASSQVGQGYNGQFF.

The chain uses TRBV27 and TRBJ2-5; D unclear. The CDR3 runs 15 residues. Deletions cut 3 bases from V and 3 bases from J, with 14 bases between. Germline V lookup: CDR1 MNHEY, CDR2 SMNVEV (reference sequence). CDR3 nucleotides: TGTGCCAGCAGTTTTAGAGAAGGAACTAAAGAGACCCAGTACTTC. As protein: CASSFREGTKETQYF.

The chain recombines TRBV5-1 with TRBJ1-2, with 7 bases fitting TRBD1. The CDR3 loop spans 13 amino acids. Germline lookup yields CDR1 SGHRS and CDR2 YFSETQ. V dropped 4 bases and J dropped 6; count of bases not matched to a gene: 6. DNA of the CDR3: TGCGCCAGCAGCCGGGGACAGTTGAATGGCTACACCTTC. Residues: CASSRGQLNGYTF. Complete variable domain (other parts from reference TRBV5-1 and TRBJ1-2): KAGVTQTPRYLIKTRGQQVTLSCSPISGHRSVSWYQQTPGQGLQFLFEYFSETQRNKGNFPGRFSGRQFSNSRSEMNVSTLELGDSALYLCASSRGQLNGYTFGSGTRLTVV.

This clonotype was detected ten times or more. The rearrangement uses TRBV20-1 and TRBJ2-2; D is ambiguous. With 0 bases removed from V and 2 bases from J, the gap between germline ends came to 4 bases. The CDR3 sequence is 13 residues long. Germline V gene lookup returns CDR1 DFQATT and CDR2 SNEGSKA (reference sequence). As DNA, the CDR3 is TGCAGTGCTAGAGACTATAACACCGGGGAGCTGTTTTTT. Translated: CSARDYNTGELFF.

The chain uses TRBV9 and TRBJ2-7; D ambiguous. V lost 0 bases, J lost 2 bases, and 6 bases lay in between. This CDR3 comprises 13 residues. Per the germline V gene, CDR1 is SGDLS and CDR2 is YYNGEE. The CDR3 coding sequence is TGTGCCAGCAGCGTAGATGGGGCCTACGAGCAGTACTTC. Residues: CASSVDGAYEQYF.

This clonotype has more than one count but fewer than ten. The chain combines TRBV9 with TRBJ2-7; 8 bases map to TRBD2. The CDR3 length is 14 residues. The V gene end was trimmed by 4 bases and the J gene end by 5 bases; junction bases not matched to a gene: 8. Germline CDR1 SGDLS, CDR2 YYNGEE. CDR3 residues: CASSQDSGVDEQYF. For the CDR3, the DNA is TGTGCCAGCAGCCAAGATAGCGGGGTCGACGAGCAGTACTTC. Based on the CDR3 plus reference TRBV9 and TRBJ2-7, the full variable domain is DSGVTQTPKHLITATGQRVTLRCSPRSGDLSVYWYQQSLDQGLQFLIQYYNGEERAKGNILERFSAQQFPDLHSELNLSSLELGDSALYFCASSQDSGVDEQYFGPGTRLTVT.

At least ten counts were recorded for this clonotype. V gene TRBV7-8 combines with J gene TRBJ1-3; D remains ambiguous. V was pared by 3 bases and J by 3 bases, with 0 bases between. Germline CDR1 is SGHVS and CDR2 is FQNEAQ. The CDR3 runs to 11 residues. As DNA, the CDR3 is TGTGCCAGCAGCTTTGGAAACACCATATATTTT. Protein sequence: CASSFGNTIYF.

This clonotype appeared many times. The chain carries TRBV27 and TRBJ1-6; D is ambiguous. Trimming shortened V by 4 bases and J by 8 bases, and 15 bases separated the two germline ends. The CDR3 runs to 15 residues. Germline CDR1 and CDR2: MNHEY and SMNVEV (reference sequence). CDR3 region: CASSSPRVSDSPLHF. The CDR3 nucleotides are TGTGCCAGCAGTTCACCGCGCGTATCAGATTCACCCCTCCACTTT.

This clonotype was counted between two and nine times. Sequence at one end of the junction differs from germline and may be a read error. The gene calls are TRBV5-5 and TRBJ1-4; no reliable D call. The CDR3 extends over 16 amino acids. Germline-derived CDR1 and CDR2 are SGHKS and YYEKEE (reference sequence). The DNA for the CDR3 is TGTGCCAGCAGCTTAGAGGACGTTGCGACTAATAAAAAACTGTTTTTT. It codes for CASSLEDVATNKKLFF.

CDR3 in DNA: TGTGCCAGCAGTTACACCAAATCCGGGACAGGGAACGAGCAGTACTTC. Protein: CASSYTKSGTGNEQYF. The rearrangement joins TRBV6-2 or TRBV6-3 to TRBJ2-7; 9 positions agree with TRBD1. Germline V gene lookup returns CDR1 MNHEY and CDR2 SVGEGT. The V and J ends lost 2 bases and 5 bases, in that order; junction bases with no gene match: 10. CDR3 size: 16 residues.

With respect to this clonotype: One end of the junction does not line up with germline, which may come from a read error. V gene TRBV10-3 combines with J gene TRBJ2-3; 10 nucleotides match TRBD1. Germline lookup yields CDR1 ENHRY and CDR2 SYGVKD. The CDR3 is made up of 18 amino acids. This CDR3 reads CAVSDSRVGTGDTDTQYF. The CDR3 DNA is TGTGCCGTCAGTGATAGCAGGGTCGGGACAGGGGACACAGATACGCAGTATTTT.

The V gene is TRBV6-5, the J gene TRBJ1-1; D is ambiguous. The length of the CDR3 is 13 residues. The V end lost 2 bases, the J end lost 7 bases, and 11 bases lay between the germline ends. CDR1 MNHEY and CDR2 SVGAGI come from the germline V gene. The CDR3 sequence is CASSYRTGFEAFF. The CDR3 DNA reads TGTGCCAGCAGTTACCGAACTGGATTTGAAGCTTTCTTT.

This clonotype was detected only a few times. The chain couples TRBV20-1 to TRBJ2-2; D unresolved. V was clipped by 0 bases and J by 8 bases, with 1 base between them. The CDR3 contains 10 residues. Germline-derived CDR1 and CDR2 are DFQATT and SNEGSKA (reference sequence). The CDR3 loop is CSARDGELFF. The CDR3 DNA follows: TGCAGTGCTAGAGATGGGGAGCTGTTTTTT.

The chain links TRBV25-1 to TRBJ1-4, with D possibly matching TRBD1 (6 bases). The germline gives CDR1 MGHDK, CDR2 SYGVNS. This CDR3 region has 15 residues. The V end lost 5 bases, the J end lost 5 bases, and 15 bases lay between the germline ends. As DNA, the CDR3 is TGTGCCAGCAGTAACCCCGGGACAATAAATGAAAAACTGTTTTTT. It translates to CASSNPGTINEKLFF. Variable domain in full (rest from reference TRBV25-1 and TRBJ1-4): EADIYQTPRYLVIGTGKKITLECSQTMGHDKMYWYQQDPGMELHLIHYSYGVNSTEKGDLSSESTVSRIRTEHFPLTLESARPSHTSQYLCASSNPGTINEKLFFGSGTQLSVL.

CDR3 sequence: CASSLGSSSGNTIYF. The CDR3 DNA follows: TGCGCCAGCAGCTTGGGATCTAGCTCTGGAAACACCATATATTTT. The chain employs TRBV5-1 and TRBJ1-3; no firm D call. The CDR3 runs 15 residues. V was pared by 0 bases and J by 0 bases, with 7 bases between. Germline CDR1 is SGHRS and CDR2 is YFSETQ.

This rearrangement joins TRBV6-4 to TRBJ2-5, with D perhaps assigned TRBD1 or TRBD2 (6 bases each). V gave up 6 bases and J gave up 5 bases, with 22 bases separating them. This CDR3 is built from 16 residues. The germline V gene encodes CDR1 MRHNA and CDR2 SNTAGT. This CDR3 is CASSYRGGTGGETQYF. The CDR3 coding sequence is TGTGCCAGCAGCTATCGAGGGGGGACTGGTGGTGAGACCCAGTACTTC.

This clonotype was counted at least ten times. The CDR3 DNA reads TGTGCCAGCAGCTTAAGCCCGGGACAGGGTGACGCTAACTATGGCTACACCTTC. Translated, it gives CASSLSPGQGDANYGYTF. This chain links TRBV7-3 with TRBJ1-2; 9 positions agree with TRBD1. Germline CDR1 SGHTA, CDR2 FQGTGA. This CDR3 has 18 amino acids. V lost 1 base to trimming and J lost 0 bases; unmatched junction nucleotides: 9.

V and J are TRBV10-2 and TRBJ1-1, with D unresolved. CDR1 and CDR2 from the germline V gene are WSHSY and SAAADI. V was pared by 10 bases and J by 1 base, with 10 bases between. The CDR3 spans 12 residues. CDR3 coding DNA: TGCGCCACCTTCAAAGGGAACACTGAAGCTTTCTTT. It translates to CATFKGNTEAFF.

In this sample, this clonotype turned up many times. V gene TRBV14 combines with J gene TRBJ2-3; TRBD2 aligns across 7 bases. The CDR3 consists of 18 residues. Germline CDR1 SGHDN, CDR2 FVKESK. Trimming removed 1 base from V and 3 bases from J; junction bases left unmatched: 13. CDR3 protein: CASSQGFGGGDLTDTQYF. CDR3 nucleotides: TGTGCCAGCAGCCAAGGGTTTGGCGGGGGAGACCTAACAGATACGCAGTATTTT.

Of note for this clonotype: One end of the junction is discordant with germline, which a read error may explain. The chain uses TRBV5-1 and TRBJ1-1; 7 positions agree with TRBD1. Germline-derived CDR1 and CDR2 are SGHRS and YFSETQ. CDR3 length: 14 residues. CDR3 DNA sequence: TGTGCCAGCATCAGAGGGGGCCCGAACACTGAAGCTTTCTTT. It specifies CASIRGGPNTEAFF.

This clonotype was seen a handful of times. The rearrangement links TRBV6-5 to TRBJ1-5; no firm D call. Trimming shortened V by 3 bases and J by 0 bases, and 6 bases separated the two germline ends. Germline CDR1 and CDR2: MNHEY and SVGAGI. The CDR3 spans 14 residues. CDR3 region: CASSYGYSNQPQHF. The DNA for the CDR3 is TGTGCCAGCAGTTATGGATATAGCAATCAGCCCCAGCATTTT.

The chain uses TRBV4-3 and TRBJ1-4; 8 bases match TRBD1. Germline lookup yields CDR1 LGHNA and CDR2 YSLEER. This CDR3 contains 16 residues. Trimming took 0 bases from V and 8 from J; bases not matched to a gene: 8. Here the CDR3 DNA reads TGCGCCAGCAGCCAAGATCTCGGCAGGGGGCCCGAAAAACTGTTTTTT. Its translation: CASSQDLGRGPEKLFF.

This clonotype has only a few counts. The chain has TRBV6-5 and TRBJ2-7, with D uncertain. The germline V and J ends were trimmed by 0 bases and 2 bases, with 8 bases remaining between them. In germline, CDR1 is MNHEY, CDR2 SVGAGI. This CDR3 spans 14 amino acids. CDR3 residues: CASSYSTVPYEQYF. As DNA, the CDR3 is TGTGCCAGCAGTTACTCGACGGTTCCCTACGAGCAGTACTTC.

The chain couples TRBV20-1 to TRBJ2-5; tentative D call: TRBD2 (5 bases). V was pared by 7 bases and J by 2 bases, with 11 bases between. The CDR3 runs to 12 residues. The germline gives CDR1 DFQATT, CDR2 SNEGSKA (reference sequence). Here the CDR3 DNA reads TGCAGTGTCCCTGGAGGACAAGAGACCCAGTACTTC. It is translated as CSVPGGQETQYF.